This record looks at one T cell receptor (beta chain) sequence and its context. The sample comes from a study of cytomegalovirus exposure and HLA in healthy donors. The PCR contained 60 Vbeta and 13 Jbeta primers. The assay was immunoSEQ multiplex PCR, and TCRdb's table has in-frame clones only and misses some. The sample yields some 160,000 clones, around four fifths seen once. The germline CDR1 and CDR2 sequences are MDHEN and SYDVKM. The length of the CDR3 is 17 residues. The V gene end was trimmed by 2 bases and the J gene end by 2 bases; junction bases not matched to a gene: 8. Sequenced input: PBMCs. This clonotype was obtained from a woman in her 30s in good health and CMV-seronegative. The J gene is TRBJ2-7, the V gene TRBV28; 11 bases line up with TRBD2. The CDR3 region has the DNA TGTGCCAGCAGTTTAGGGCTAGCGGGGGGATGGACCTACGAGCAGTACTTC. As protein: CASSLGLAGGWTYEQYF. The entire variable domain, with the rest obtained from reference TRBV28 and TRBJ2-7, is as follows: DVKVTQSSRYLVKRTGEKVFLECVQDMDHENMFWYRQDPGLGLRLIYFSYDVKMKEKGDIPEGYSVSREKKERFSLILESASTNQTSMYLCASSLGLAGGWTYEQYFGPGTRLTVT.